One sample yielded the 18 T cell receptor beta chains listed below, sequenced in a study of shared clonotypes between healthy human individuals. The protocol was immunoSEQ multiplex PCR, while the TCRdb copy is restricted to in-frame clones and leaves out a portion. The sample contains hundreds of thousands of clones, 80% to 95% of which appear only once. Only CD45RO-negative cells positively selected for CCR7 counted as naive CD8 cells, so terminally differentiated effector memory CD45RA+ cells were excluded. Sequenced sample: naive CD8+ T cells sorted from blood. These receptors were collected from a young man in good health.

The gene calls are TRBV5-1 and TRBJ1-1; 7 nucleotides align to TRBD1. This CDR3 region has 12 residues. The ends lost 4 bases at V and 7 bases at J; junction bases unmatched: 4. CDR1 and CDR2 (germline): SGHRS, YFSETQ. CDR3 in amino acids: CASSTGTVEAFF. Written as DNA, the CDR3 is TGCGCCAGCAGCACCGGGACAGTTGAAGCTTTCTTT.

V usage is TRBV4-1 and J usage is TRBJ1-5, with 7 bases fitting TRBD1. V shed 0 bases, J shed 6 bases, and the junction held 8 bases outside the gene matches. Germline CDR1 is MGHRA and CDR2 is YSYEKL. The CDR3 is 16 amino acids. CDR3 nucleotides: TGCGCCAGCAGCCAAGATAAGGGGGCAGTTGGTCAGCCCCAGCATTTT. Amino acids: CASSQDKGAVGQPQHF.

This chain links TRBV28 with TRBJ2-1, with 11 positions matching TRBD2. After removal of 6 bases from V and 8 bases from J, the junction contained 9 bases not matched to a gene. This CDR3 region has 15 residues. CDR1 is MDHEN and CDR2 is SYDVKM in the germline V gene. CDR3 sequence (DNA): TGTGCCAGCAGCCGAGTAGCGGGAGGGGTACATGAGCAGTTCTTC. Its protein is CASSRVAGGVHEQFF. The variable domain in full, completed from reference TRBV28 and TRBJ2-1, reads DVKVTQSSRYLVKRTGEKVFLECVQDMDHENMFWYRQDPGLGLRLIYFSYDVKMKEKGDIPEGYSVSREKKERFSLILESASTNQTSMYLCASSRVAGGVHEQFFGPGTRLTVL.

V gene TRBV13 combines with J gene TRBJ2-1; maybe TRBD2 (5 bases). The germline CDR1 and CDR2 sequences are PRHDT and FYEKMQ (reference sequence). The V end lost 7 bases, the J end lost 3 bases, and 16 bases lay between the germline ends. The length of the CDR3 is 15 residues. CDR3 DNA sequence: TGTGCCAGCACCGAAGAGGGCGGCAGCTACAATGAGCAGTTCTTC. Translated, it gives CASTEEGGSYNEQFF.

In DNA form, the CDR3 reads TGCAGCGTTGAGGGACAGGGGCGAGAGACCCAGTACTTC. As protein: CSVEGQGRETQYF. The chain joins TRBV29-1 to TRBJ2-5; TRBD1 matches at 10 bases. The CDR3 is 13 amino acids. Unmatched junction bases numbered 2, after V lost 3 bases and J lost 4 bases. The germline V gene has CDR1 SQVTM and CDR2 ANQGSEA.

The J gene is TRBJ1-2, the V gene TRBV9; 7 nucleotides align to TRBD1. The germline CDR1 and CDR2 sequences are SGDLS and YYNGEE. The CDR3 has 14 residues. Trimming removed 0 bases from V and 8 bases from J; junction bases left unmatched: 7. DNA of the CDR3: TGTGCCAGCAGCGTAGACAGGGGTAAGGAGGGCTACACCTTC. Protein: CASSVDRGKEGYTF.

The CDR3 protein is CASSVGLGSNQPQHF. The CDR3 DNA is TGTGCCAGCAGCGTAGGGTTAGGGAGCAATCAGCCCCAGCATTTT. The V and J genes are TRBV9 and TRBJ1-5; D is uncertain. Deletions cut 0 bases from V and 1 base from J, with 8 bases between. From germline, CDR1 is SGDLS and CDR2 YYNGEE. This CDR3 spans 15 amino acids.

The chain recombines TRBV7-9 with TRBJ2-3; D not certain. Deletions cut 7 bases from V and 10 bases from J, with 9 bases between. This CDR3 is 10 amino acids long. CDR1 SEHNR and CDR2 FQNEAQ come from the germline V gene (reference sequence). The CDR3 here is CASKELPQYF. DNA of the CDR3: TGTGCCAGCAAAGAGCTGCCGCAGTATTTT.

Comment on this clone: Other DNA variants within this sample encode the same CDR3. V is TRBV27 and J is TRBJ2-7, with D possibly matching TRBD2 (6 bases). Germline V lookup: CDR1 MNHEY, CDR2 SMNVEV (reference sequence). This CDR3 has 14 residues. Trimming took off 2 bases at V and 5 bases at J, with 13 bases between the two ends. CDR3 sequence (DNA): TGTGCCAGCAGTTTACTCGGGGGAGGAGACGAGCAGTACTTC. Its protein is CASSLLGGGDEQYF.

The chain links TRBV29-1 to TRBJ2-1; 7 bases align to TRBD1. V shed 3 bases, J shed 3 bases, and the junction held 5 bases outside the gene matches. The CDR3 length is 14 residues. CDR1 SQVTM and CDR2 ANQGSEA come from the germline V gene. The CDR3 nucleotides are TGCAGCGTTGATAAAACAGGGGACTACAATGAGCAGTTCTTC. As protein: CSVDKTGDYNEQFF.

The CDR3 reads CASSLSRGTKKQYF. The CDR3 DNA reads as TGTGCCAGCAGTTTATCCCGAGGGACAAAGAAGCAGTACTTC. The chain uses TRBV27 and TRBJ2-7, with D perhaps TRBD1 (6 bases). Germline-derived CDR1 and CDR2 are MNHEY and SMNVEV (reference sequence). The CDR3 is made up of 14 amino acids. The V end lost 0 bases, the J end lost 8 bases, and 14 bases lay between the germline ends.

This CDR3 is CASSLWGTNEQYF. The CDR3 DNA is TGCGCCAGCAGCTTGTGGGGGACAAACGAGCAGTACTTC. This chain links TRBV5-1 with TRBJ2-7, with D maybe TRBD1 (6 bases). The CDR3 sequence is 13 residues long. V lost 1 base to trimming and J lost 5 bases, with 10 bases between them. Per the germline V gene, CDR1 is SGHRS and CDR2 is YFSETQ.

J is TRBJ1-1 and V is TRBV6-1; D is unresolved. CDR3 size: 12 residues. V was shortened by 6 bases and J by 5 bases, with 10 bases between the two germline ends. The germline CDR1 and CDR2 sequences are MNHNS and SASEGT. CDR3 sequence (DNA): TGTGCCAGCAGCCCGGGTGGGACTGAAGCTTTCTTT. Amino acid sequence: CASSPGGTEAFF.

The genes are TRBV11-2 and TRBJ1-2; the match to TRBD1 covers 8 bases. The germline V gene has CDR1 SGHAT and CDR2 FQNNGV. Germline trimming cut 5 bases from V and 6 bases from J; bases unmatched to any gene: 11. The CDR3 extends over 15 amino acids. The CDR3 loop reads CASSPTSRTGNGYTF. CDR3 bases: TGTGCCAGCAGCCCCACGAGTCGGACAGGGAATGGCTACACCTTC.

The V call is TRBV28, the J call TRBJ1-2, with 7 bases that match TRBD1. The CDR3 has 17 amino acids. Trimming removed 6 bases from V and 6 bases from J; junction bases left unmatched: 19. Germline assignment: CDR1 MDHEN and CDR2 SYDVKM. CDR3 residues: CASRSDRAEKGDHGYTF. CDR3 sequence (DNA): TGTGCCAGCAGATCTGACAGGGCCGAAAAGGGGGACCATGGCTACACCTTC.

This sequence joins TRBV5-5 and TRBJ1-5; TRBD1 aligns across 12 bases. There are 16 residues in the CDR3. V shed 4 bases, J shed 2 bases, and the junction held 4 bases outside the gene matches. From germline, CDR1 is SGHKS and CDR2 YYEKEE (reference sequence). The DNA for the CDR3 is TGTGCCAGCAGCGAGGGACAGGGGGCCCGCAATCAGCCCCAGCATTTT. Its protein is CASSEGQGARNQPQHF.

This clone appeared once. V gene TRBV11-2 combines with J gene TRBJ2-7, with D tentatively TRBD2 (6 bases). The germline gives CDR1 SGHAT, CDR2 FQNNGV. V gave up 2 bases and J gave up 6 bases, with 26 bases separating them. CDR3 length equals 18 residues. The DNA for the CDR3 is TGTGCCAGCAGCTTATTTTCCCCTCCCGGGGGTATGTTGAGCGAGCAGTACTTC. It translates to CASSLFSPPGGMLSEQYF. Full variable domain (outside the CDR3, taken from reference TRBV11-2 and TRBJ2-7): EAGVAQSPRYKIIEKRQSVAFWCNPISGHATLYWYQQILGQGPKLLIQFQNNGVVDDSQLPKDRFSAERLKGVDSTLKIQPAKLEDSAVYLCASSLFSPPGGMLSEQYFGPGTRLTVT.

CDR3 residues: CASSPGQRNQPQHF. Written as DNA, the CDR3 is TGTGCCAGCAGTCCGGGACAGAGAAATCAGCCCCAGCATTTT. The chain joins TRBV27 to TRBJ1-5; 7 bases are a match to TRBD1. The V and J ends lost 5 bases and 4 bases, in that order; junction bases with no gene match: 5. The CDR3 is 14 amino acids. The germline CDR1 and CDR2 sequences are MNHEY and SMNVEV (reference sequence).